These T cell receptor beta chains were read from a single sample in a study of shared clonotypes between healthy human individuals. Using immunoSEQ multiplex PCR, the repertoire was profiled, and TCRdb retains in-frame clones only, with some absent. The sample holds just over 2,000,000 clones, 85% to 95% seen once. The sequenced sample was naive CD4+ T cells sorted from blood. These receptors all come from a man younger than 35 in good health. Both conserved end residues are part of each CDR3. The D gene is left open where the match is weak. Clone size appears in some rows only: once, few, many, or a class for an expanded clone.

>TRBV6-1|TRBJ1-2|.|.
CASTSRGSVTF
TGTGCCAGCACCTCCCGTGGCTCGGTCACCTTC
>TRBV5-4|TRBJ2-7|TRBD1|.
CASSPPGQSTYEQYF
TGTGCCAGCAGCCCCCCGGGACAGAGTACCTACGAGCAGTACTTC
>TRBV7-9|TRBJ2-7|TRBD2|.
CASSPSGRSYEQYF
TGTGCCAGCAGCCCTAGCGGGAGGTCCTACGAGCAGTACTTC
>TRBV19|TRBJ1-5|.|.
CASSIGPEQPQHF
TGTGCCAGTAGTATAGGGCCCGAACAGCCCCAGCATTTT
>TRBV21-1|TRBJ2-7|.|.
CASSKVSVGTSYEQYF
TGTGCCAGCAGCAAAGTATCTGTAGGGACGTCCTACGAGCAGTACTTC
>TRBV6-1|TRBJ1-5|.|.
CASSEGAPGSNQPQHF
TGTGCCAGCAGTGAAGGGGCGCCCGGTAGCAATCAGCCCCAGCATTTT
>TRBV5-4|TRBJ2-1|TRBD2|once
CASRLAGARNEQFF
TGTGCCAGCAGGCTAGCGGGGGCCCGCAATGAGCAGTTCTTC
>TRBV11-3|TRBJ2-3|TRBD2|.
CASSLGVGLAGTDTQYF
TGTGCCAGCAGTCTAGGGGTTGGGCTAGCGGGCACAGATACGCAGTATTTT
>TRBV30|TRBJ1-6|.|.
CAWSARDYDSPLHF
TGTGCCTGGAGTGCCCGGGACTACGATTCACCCCTCCACTTT
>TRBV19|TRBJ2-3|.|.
CASSIDRTDTQYF
TGTGCCAGTAGTATAGATCGGACAGATACGCAGTATTTT
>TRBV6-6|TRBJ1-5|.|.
CASSPLGGQPQHF
TGTGCCAGCAGTCCGTTAGGTGGTCAGCCCCAGCATTTT
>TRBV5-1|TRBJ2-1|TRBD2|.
CASSFSGRGNNEQFF
TGCGCCAGCAGCTTTAGCGGGAGGGGGAACAATGAGCAGTTCTTC
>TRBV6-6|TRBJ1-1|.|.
CASLKAGIREAFF
TGTGCCAGCCTGAAGGCTGGGATTCGGGAAGCTTTCTTT
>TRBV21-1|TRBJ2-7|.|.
CASSKFRTVRRGEQYF
TGTGCCAGCAGCAAATTCCGGACAGTCCGGAGGGGCGAGCAGTACTTC
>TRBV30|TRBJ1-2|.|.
CAWSLDINYGYTF
TGTGCCTGGAGTCTGGACATTAACTATGGCTACACCTTC